This T cell receptor (beta chain) stems from a study of T cell changes during pregnancy in multiple sclerosis. Trimming cost V 8 bases and J 3 bases, with 22 bases left between them. Germline-derived CDR1 and CDR2 are KGHSH and LQKENI. This CDR3 region has 16 residues. The protocol was immunoSEQ multiplex PCR, while the TCRdb copy is restricted to in-frame clones and leaves out a portion. The sample consists of about 46,000 clones, roughly 90% of them appearing once. The receptor comes from a female donor with multiple sclerosis, enrolled in a pregnancy study. This specimen was CD8+ T cells from peripheral blood mononuclear cells, taken in the second trimester of pregnancy. This chain joins TRBV18 and TRBJ1-1; D unresolved. CDR3 coding DNA: TGTGCCAGCGCCCCGGCGAGGAGACGGAAAGACACTGAAGCTTTCTTT. This codes for CASAPARRRKDTEAFF.